Below are 23 T cell receptor beta chains sequenced from a single sample in a study of shared clonotypes between healthy human individuals. The data were produced by immunoSEQ multiplex PCR, yet TCRdb's version contains in-frame clones alone and is incomplete. In the table there are millions of clones, around nine tenths of which are singletons. The sequenced sample consisted of naive CD4+ T cells sorted from blood. Subset here: CD45RA+ positively selected. The receptors come from a man aged 18-30 years in good health.

The chain couples TRBV5-1 to TRBJ2-5; tentative D call: TRBD2 (6 bases). The CDR3 extends over 12 amino acids. V was shortened by 4 bases and J by 3 bases, with 7 bases between the two germline ends. Germline V lookup: CDR1 SGHRS, CDR2 YFSETQ. This CDR3 reads CASSRLEETQYF. In DNA, the CDR3 is TGCGCCAGCAGCCGACTAGAAGAGACCCAGTACTTC.

The V and J genes are TRBV18 and TRBJ2-1; TRBD2 agrees at 9 bases. Trimming removed 2 bases from V and 0 bases from J; junction bases left unmatched: 8. CDR1 and CDR2 (germline): KGHSH, LQKENI. The CDR3 covers 18 residues. CDR3 sequence reads: CASSPISGGFSSYNEQFF. The CDR3 nucleotides read TGTGCCAGCTCACCAATAAGCGGGGGGTTCAGCTCCTACAATGAGCAGTTCTTC.

CDR3: CASSVDRVQETQYF. The CDR3 region has the DNA TGTGCCAGCAGTGTGGACAGGGTTCAAGAGACCCAGTACTTC. The V and J genes are TRBV2 and TRBJ2-5, with 8 bases identical to TRBD1. Losses at the gene ends were 4 bases for V and 2 bases for J; bases not matched to a gene: 3. The CDR3 totals 14 residues. Germline CDR1 is SNHLY and CDR2 is FYNNEI.

CDR3 loop: CASGLLLVADSNQPQHF. DNA for the CDR3: TGTGCTAGTGGTTTGCTCCTCGTGGCAGATAGCAATCAGCCCCAGCATTTT. The chain is built from TRBV12-5 and TRBJ1-5, with D unresolved. This CDR3 region has 17 residues. Looked up from germline, CDR1 is LGHNT and CDR2 is FRNRAP. V dropped 2 bases and J dropped 0 bases, with 14 bases sitting between them.

The chain recombines TRBV7-9 with TRBJ1-6; 7 nucleotides match TRBD1. Germline trimming cut 5 bases from V and 0 bases from J; bases unmatched to any gene: 7. CDR3 length equals 17 residues. The germline CDR1 and CDR2 sequences are SEHNR and FQNEAQ (reference sequence). CDR3 protein: CASSRDSPSSYNSPLHF. The CDR3 DNA is TGTGCCAGCAGCAGGGACAGCCCGAGCTCCTATAATTCACCCCTCCACTTT.

This clone was counted a single time. This chain uses TRBV12-5 with TRBJ2-2; 11 bases agree with TRBD1. The CDR3 extends over 15 amino acids. CDR1 is LGHNT, CDR2 FRNRAP, per germline. J lost 5 bases, V lost 7 bases, and 6 bases had no gene match. The CDR3 nucleotides are TGTGCTAGTGCCCGGACAGGGGGCACGACCGGGGAGCTGTTTTTT. As protein: CASARTGGTTGELFF.

A word on this clone: The same CDR3 also results from other DNA sequences found in this sample. The V call is TRBV6-5, the J call TRBJ2-7; 10 bases are shared with TRBD2. Trimming at V came to 5 bases and at J to 4 bases, leaving 2 bases not matched to a gene. Germline loops: CDR1 MNHEY, CDR2 SVGAGI. The CDR3 is made up of 13 amino acids. The CDR3 is CASSRTSGYEQYF. CDR3 DNA sequence: TGTGCCAGCAGTAGGACTAGCGGATACGAGCAGTACTTC.

This chain connects TRBV14 to TRBJ1-6, with D tentatively TRBD1 (6 bases). The CDR3 runs 15 residues. Germline V CDR1 and CDR2: SGHDN, FVKESK. Deletions cut 5 bases from V and 5 bases from J, with 13 bases between. The CDR3 region has the DNA TGTGCCAGCAGCAGAGAGGGGGGCCATAATTCACCCCTCCACTTT. Amino acid sequence: CASSREGGHNSPLHF.

This chain joins TRBV6-1 and TRBJ1-4; 7 bases are a match to TRBD1. The germline gives CDR1 MNHNS, CDR2 SASEGT. The length of the CDR3 is 19 residues. J lost 8 bases, V lost 0 bases, and 18 bases had no gene match. CDR3 sequence (DNA): TGTGCCAGCAGTGAAGCGCCCCAGTTAGGCACAGGGGTAAGAGAAAAACTGTTTTTT. Translated, it gives CASSEAPQLGTGVREKLFF.

This clone has only one observation. The chain couples TRBV19 to TRBJ2-7, with 7 bases matching TRBD1. In germline, CDR1 is LNHDA, CDR2 SQIVND (reference sequence). The V and J ends lost 3 bases and 1 base, in that order; junction bases with no gene match: 6. CDR3 size: 15 residues. Here the CDR3 reads CASSMSGTDSYEQYF. In DNA, the CDR3 is TGTGCCAGTAGTATGTCCGGGACAGATTCCTACGAGCAGTACTTC.

The rearrangement joins TRBV5-8 to TRBJ2-5; weak D call: TRBD1 (5 bases). Germline V gives CDR1 SGHTS, CDR2 YDEGEE. This CDR3 is 13 amino acids long. The V end was cut by 4 bases, the J end by 7 bases, with 14 bases between. CDR3 loop: CASSPDGQRTQYF. The CDR3 bases are TGTGCCAGCAGCCCGGACGGACAAAGGACCCAGTACTTC.

This clone was detected a few times. The same CDR3 can be traced to other DNA sequences in this sample. The J gene is TRBJ1-1, the V gene TRBV19; D remains ambiguous. CDR3 length: 13 amino acids. Trimming pared 3 bases from V and 1 base from J, leaving 6 bases between. Per the germline V gene, CDR1 is LNHDA and CDR2 is SQIVND (reference sequence). The CDR3 reads CASSIRENTEAFF. For the CDR3, the DNA is TGTGCCAGTAGTATCCGAGAGAACACTGAAGCTTTCTTT.

This clone was counted once. The junction departs from germline at one end; a sequencing error may be responsible. In DNA, the CDR3 is TGTGCTAGCAGCCCCCGTGGCCTGCCAAAAGAGACCCAGTACTTC. Amino acids: CASSPRGLPKETQYF. The chain employs TRBV7-7 and TRBJ2-5, with D unresolved. The CDR3 is 15 residues long. Germline V gene data show CDR1 as SSHAT and CDR2 as FNYEAQ (reference sequence).

A word on this clone: The identical CDR3 is also encoded by other nucleotide sequences in the sample. The chain has TRBV28 and TRBJ1-2, with D hard to call. Trimming pared 2 bases from V and 3 bases from J, leaving 7 bases between. Per the germline V gene, CDR1 is MDHEN and CDR2 is SYDVKM. This CDR3 is 13 amino acids long. The CDR3 sequence: CASSLEPDYGYTF. The CDR3 DNA follows: TGTGCCAGCAGTTTAGAGCCGGACTATGGCTACACCTTC.

The chain links TRBV6-1 to TRBJ2-3, with TRBD1 as a possible D gene (6 bases). Trimming shortened V by 0 bases and J by 2 bases, and 21 bases separated the two germline ends. Germline V CDR1 and CDR2: MNHNS, SASEGT. CDR3 size: 19 residues. The CDR3 sequence: CASSEAGGREPPHTDTQYF. The CDR3 nucleotides read TGTGCCAGCAGTGAAGCAGGGGGACGGGAACCCCCCCACACAGATACGCAGTATTTT.

The CDR3 coding sequence is TGTGCCTGGAGCTTCCAGCGGGATCGGAATGAGCAGTTCTTC. Amino acid sequence: CAWSFQRDRNEQFF. The chain links TRBV30 to TRBJ2-1; 7 bases map to TRBD2. J was trimmed by 7 bases and V by 3 bases; bases with no gene match: 9. CDR3 length equals 14 residues. In germline, CDR1 is GTSNPN, CDR2 SVGIG (reference sequence).

This CDR3 reads CASSVTGGTSGELFF. The CDR3 nucleotides read TGCGCCAGCAGCGTCACCGGGGGGACGTCCGGGGAGCTGTTTTTT. This chain connects TRBV5-1 to TRBJ2-2; the match to TRBD2 covers 7 bases. After removal of 4 bases from V and 6 bases from J, the junction contained 9 bases not matched to a gene. The CDR3 extends over 15 amino acids. Germline assignment: CDR1 SGHRS and CDR2 YFSETQ.

CDR3 coding DNA: TGCAGTGCGAAACGTGAGGAGCAGTTCTTC. It codes for CSAKREEQFF. The chain recombines TRBV20-1 with TRBJ2-1; D not resolved. Germline-derived CDR1 and CDR2 are DFQATT and SNEGSKA (reference sequence). This CDR3 region has 10 residues. Trimming removed 6 bases at V and 10 bases at J, with 10 bases between.

The CDR3 reads CARSLRTGNQPQHF. In DNA form, the CDR3 reads TGTGCCAGAAGCTTGAGGACAGGGAATCAGCCCCAGCATTTT. The rearrangement joins TRBV5-3 to TRBJ1-5; 8 bases agree with TRBD1. TRBV5-3 is an ORF; its function is uncertain. Trimming took 1 base from V and 4 from J; bases not matched to a gene: 1. CDR3 length: 14 residues.

The chain recombines TRBV6-6 with TRBJ2-7; 10 bases line up with TRBD1. Germline-derived CDR1 and CDR2 are MNHNY and SVGAGI (reference sequence). Germline trimming cut 5 bases from V and 6 bases from J; bases unmatched to any gene: 4. This CDR3 is built from 13 residues. The CDR3 here is CASSMGQGSEQYF. CDR3 nucleotide sequence: TGTGCCAGCAGTATGGGACAGGGGTCCGAGCAGTACTTC.

V usage is TRBV11-2 and J usage is TRBJ2-7; no clear D gene. V was trimmed by 2 bases and J by 5 bases, leaving 10 bases between them. CDR1 SGHAT and CDR2 FQNNGV come from the germline V gene. The CDR3 extends over 13 amino acids. The CDR3 loop reads CASSLTSSHEQYF. CDR3 sequence (DNA): TGTGCCAGCAGCTTAACAAGTAGCCACGAGCAGTACTTC.

There are a few counts of this clone. This chain uses TRBV11-2 with TRBJ1-4, with TRBD1 identical over 7 bases. J lost 8 bases, V lost 4 bases, and 4 bases had no gene match. The CDR3 consists of 13 residues. Germline V CDR1 and CDR2: SGHAT, FQNNGV. CDR3 nucleotide sequence: TGTGCCAGCAGCTCACAGGGGCTGGAAAAACTGTTTTTT. This codes for CASSSQGLEKLFF.

This clone was observed a single time. V gene TRBV5-1 combines with J gene TRBJ2-4; perhaps D is TRBD1 or TRBD2 (5 bases each). The ends were cut back, 0 bases at V and 6 bases at J, with 10 bases in the middle. CDR3 length: 14 amino acids. The germline gives CDR1 SGHRS, CDR2 YFSETQ. This chain's CDR3 is CASSLGGARNIQYF. The CDR3, as DNA: TGCGCCAGCAGCTTGGGAGGGGCCCGAAACATTCAGTACTTC.